The present TCR beta chain was sequenced within a study of quantifying T cell responses using KT2 cells. As for the study in general: TCR alpha and beta constant-region primers primed reverse transcription of RNA.

From germline, CDR1 is SGHRS and CDR2 YFSETQ. Trimming left V 4 bases short and J 3 bases short, with 23 bases between. The CDR3 length is 18 residues. This clonotype occurred a few times. An oligo carrying a UMI was ligated to the cDNA 3' end. The first PCR ran 4 to 5 cycles with an equimolar RC1.1 and RC1.2 beta primer mix. In TCRdb, the UMI-ligation and nested PCR reads were re-called with MiXCR into one record per CDR3 protein. Of fewer than 45,000 distinct CDR3 sequences in the sample, approximately 15% were seen once. A range of KT2-to-PBMC ratios was made using fixed PBMC numbers. The TCR originated in a human donor. Sequencing used PBMCs spiked with cells of the T cell clone KT2. The genes are TRBV5-1 and TRBJ2-4, with a weak D call TRBD1 (5 bases). CDR3 sequence reads: CASSAIDTDRRGKNIQYF. The CDR3 DNA reads as TGCGCCAGCAGCGCCATAGATACAGACAGAAGGGGCAAAAACATTCAGTACTTC.